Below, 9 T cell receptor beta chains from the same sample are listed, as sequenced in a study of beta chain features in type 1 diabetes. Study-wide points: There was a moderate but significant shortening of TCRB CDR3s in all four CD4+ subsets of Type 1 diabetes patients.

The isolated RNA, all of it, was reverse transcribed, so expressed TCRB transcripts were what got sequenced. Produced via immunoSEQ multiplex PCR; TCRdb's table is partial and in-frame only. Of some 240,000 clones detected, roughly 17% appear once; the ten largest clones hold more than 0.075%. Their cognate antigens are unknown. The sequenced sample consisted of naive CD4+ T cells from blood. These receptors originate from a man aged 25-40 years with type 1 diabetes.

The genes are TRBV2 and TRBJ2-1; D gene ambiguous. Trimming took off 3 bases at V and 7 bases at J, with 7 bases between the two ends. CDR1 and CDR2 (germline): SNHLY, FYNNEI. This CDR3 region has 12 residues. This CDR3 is CASSEGVNEQFF. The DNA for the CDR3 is TGTGCCAGCAGTGAGGGTGTAAATGAGCAGTTCTTC. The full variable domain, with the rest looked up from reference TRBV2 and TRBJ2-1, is EPEVTQTPSHQVTQMGQEVILRCVPISNHLYFYWYRQILGQKVEFLVSFYNNEISEKSEIFDDQFSVERPDGSNFTLKIRSTKLEDSAMYFCASSEGVNEQFFGPGTRLTVL.

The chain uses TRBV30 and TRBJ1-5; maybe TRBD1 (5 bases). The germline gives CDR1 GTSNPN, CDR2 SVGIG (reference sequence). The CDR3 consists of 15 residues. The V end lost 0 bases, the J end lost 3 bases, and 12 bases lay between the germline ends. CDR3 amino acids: CAWSVPPGDNQPQHF. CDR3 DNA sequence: TGTGCCTGGAGTGTACCACCGGGGGACAATCAGCCCCAGCATTTT.

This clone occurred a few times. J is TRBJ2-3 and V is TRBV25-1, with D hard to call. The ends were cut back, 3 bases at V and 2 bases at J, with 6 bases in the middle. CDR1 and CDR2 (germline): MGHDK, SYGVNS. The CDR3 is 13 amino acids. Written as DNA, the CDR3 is TGTGCCAGCAGTGAGACCTACACAGATACGCAGTATTTT. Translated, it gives CASSETYTDTQYF.

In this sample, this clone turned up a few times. The CDR3 region is CSVLDRAGNTEAFF. The CDR3 DNA follows: TGCAGCGTATTAGACAGGGCCGGAAACACTGAAGCTTTCTTT. This chain connects TRBV29-1 to TRBJ1-1; 7 nucleotides line up with TRBD1. Germline V CDR1 and CDR2: SQVTM, ANQGSEA. The CDR3 is 14 residues long. With 6 bases clipped from V and 2 bases from J, the junction kept 9 bases outside the gene matches.

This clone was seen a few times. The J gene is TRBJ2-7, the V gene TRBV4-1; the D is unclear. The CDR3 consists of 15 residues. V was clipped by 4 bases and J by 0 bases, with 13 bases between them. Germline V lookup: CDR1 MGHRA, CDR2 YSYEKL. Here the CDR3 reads CASSPLLQSSYEQYF. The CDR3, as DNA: TGCGCCAGCAGCCCCCTACTTCAGAGCTCCTACGAGCAGTACTTC.

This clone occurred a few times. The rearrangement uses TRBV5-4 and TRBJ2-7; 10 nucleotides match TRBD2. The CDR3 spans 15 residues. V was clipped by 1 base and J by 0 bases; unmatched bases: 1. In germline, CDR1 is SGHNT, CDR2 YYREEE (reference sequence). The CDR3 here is CASSLPSGSSYEQYF. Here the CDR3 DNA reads TGTGCCAGCAGCTTGCCTAGCGGGAGCTCCTACGAGCAGTACTTC.

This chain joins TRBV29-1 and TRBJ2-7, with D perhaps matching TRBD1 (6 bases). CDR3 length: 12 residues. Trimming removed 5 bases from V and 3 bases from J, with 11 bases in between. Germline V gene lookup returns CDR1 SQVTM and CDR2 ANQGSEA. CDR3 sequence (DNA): TGCAGCGTTACAGGGACAAACTACGAGCAGTACTTC. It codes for CSVTGTNYEQYF.

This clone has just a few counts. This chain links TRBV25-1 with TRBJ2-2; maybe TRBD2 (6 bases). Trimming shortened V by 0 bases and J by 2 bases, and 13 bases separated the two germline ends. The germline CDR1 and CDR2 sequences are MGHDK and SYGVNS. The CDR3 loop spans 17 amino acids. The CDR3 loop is CASSEYGGAQNTGELFF. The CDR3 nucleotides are TGTGCCAGCAGTGAATATGGCGGGGCCCAAAACACCGGGGAGCTGTTTTTT.

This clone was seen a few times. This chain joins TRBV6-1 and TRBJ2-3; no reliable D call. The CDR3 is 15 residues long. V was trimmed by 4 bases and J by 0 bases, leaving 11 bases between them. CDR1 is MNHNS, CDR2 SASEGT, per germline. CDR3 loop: CASSGPGASTDTQYF. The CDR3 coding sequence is TGTGCCAGCAGTGGGCCGGGTGCTAGCACAGATACGCAGTATTTT.